These 22 T cell receptor beta chains were all obtained from the same sample, sequenced in a study of cytomegalovirus exposure and HLA in healthy donors. It was with 60 Vbeta and 13 Jbeta primers that the PCR ran. Sequencing was performed with immunoSEQ multiplex PCR; in TCRdb, only in-frame clones are kept and a portion is missing. The sample lists around 100,000 clones, 76% occurring once. The sample comprised PBMCs. The receptor source for this set is a woman aged 18 to 35 in good health and CMV-seropositive.

The chain combines TRBV7-9 with TRBJ2-3, with TRBD2 matching 10 bases. Germline loops: CDR1 SEHNR, CDR2 FQNEAQ (reference sequence). V lost 1 base, J lost 0 bases, and 7 bases stayed unmatched. This CDR3 has 18 residues. The CDR3 DNA follows: TGTGCCAGCAGCTTAGACGGTAGCGGGGGGTCTAGCACAGATACGCAGTATTTT. As protein: CASSLDGSGGSSTDTQYF.

This chain joins TRBV29-1 and TRBJ2-7; possibly TRBD2 for D (5 bases). Trimming cost V 5 bases and J 6 bases, with 14 bases left between them. CDR1 is SQVTM, CDR2 ANQGSEA, per germline. The CDR3 is 12 residues long. The CDR3 sequence: CSVFRGLGEQYF. As DNA, the CDR3 is TGCAGCGTTTTCCGGGGTTTAGGCGAGCAGTACTTC.

The V call is TRBV14, the J call TRBJ2-7; 9 bases are shared with TRBD1. In germline, CDR1 is SGHDN, CDR2 FVKESK. Trimming cost V 5 bases and J 0 bases; bases outside gene matches: 5. The CDR3 totals 15 residues. The CDR3 reads CASSTGQGRSYEQYF. The CDR3 DNA reads as TGTGCCAGCAGCACGGGACAGGGCCGCTCCTACGAGCAGTACTTC.

This chain links TRBV29-1 with TRBJ2-1; D is perhaps TRBD2 (5 bases). Germline V lookup: CDR1 SQVTM, CDR2 ANQGSEA. The ends were cut back, 3 bases at V and 9 bases at J, with 15 bases in the middle. The CDR3 is 13 amino acids. The CDR3 loop is CSVDAPVGSEQFF. The CDR3 DNA sequence: TGCAGCGTTGACGCCCCGGTTGGGAGTGAGCAGTTCTTC.

The gene calls are TRBV7-2 and TRBJ1-6, with D possibly being TRBD1 (6 bases). The germline V and J ends were trimmed by 2 bases and 13 bases, with 9 bases remaining between them. This CDR3 is built from 12 residues. CDR1 SGHTA and CDR2 FQGNSA come from the germline V gene. CDR3 region: CASSLWGLPLHF. CDR3 DNA sequence: TGTGCCAGCAGCTTATGGGGGCTCCCCCTCCACTTT.

The chain couples TRBV7-2 to TRBJ2-7, with 10 bases lining up with TRBD2. The CDR3 is 16 residues long. J gave up 7 bases and V 4 bases, and 13 bases lay outside the gene matches. Germline V gene lookup returns CDR1 SGHTA and CDR2 FQGNSA. For the CDR3, the DNA is TGTGCCAGCAGCTCCTTACTTGAGCGGGAGGGCACGGAGCAGTACTTC. This translates into CASSSLLEREGTEQYF.

The chain combines TRBV1 with TRBJ1-6. TRBV1 is given as a pseudogene. This CDR3 spans 17 amino acids. The CDR3 DNA reads TGCACCAGCAGCCAAGATTACCACGGAGAATATAATTCACCCCTCCACTTT. It translates to CTSSQDYHGEYNSPLHF.

The chain joins TRBV6-6 to TRBJ2-5; 8 nucleotides line up with TRBD2. Looked up from germline, CDR1 is MNHNY and CDR2 is SVGAGI (reference sequence). Trimming removed 8 bases from V and 3 bases from J; junction bases left unmatched: 5. The CDR3 loop spans 13 amino acids. The DNA for the CDR3 is TGTGCCAGCCGGCTTAGCGGGAAAGAGACCCAGTACTTC. Translating gives CASRLSGKETQYF.

The J gene is TRBJ2-7, the V gene TRBV19, with 7 nucleotides matching TRBD1. Germline trimming cut 5 bases from V and 4 bases from J; bases unmatched to any gene: 5. The CDR3 length is 13 residues. Germline V gene data show CDR1 as LNHDA and CDR2 as SQIVND (reference sequence). CDR3 bases: TGTGCCAGTAGTGGGACAGCCGAATACGAGCAGTACTTC. Amino acids: CASSGTAEYEQYF.

CDR3 sequence (DNA): TGCGCCAGCAGCTTGGGGCCGGGACAGGGCTTCAATGAGCAGTTCTTC. This gives the protein CASSLGPGQGFNEQFF. The rearrangement uses TRBV5-1 and TRBJ2-1; 9 bases line up with TRBD1. This CDR3 spans 16 amino acids. The V gene end was trimmed by 0 bases and the J gene end by 6 bases; junction bases not matched to a gene: 7. CDR1 SGHRS and CDR2 YFSETQ come from the germline V gene. Supplemented by reference TRBV5-1 and TRBJ2-1, the full variable domain reads KAGVTQTPRYLIKTRGQQVTLSCSPISGHRSVSWYQQTPGQGLQFLFEYFSETQRNKGNFPGRFSGRQFSNSRSEMNVSTLELGDSALYLCASSLGPGQGFNEQFFGPGTRLTVL.

The chain uses TRBV28 and TRBJ1-1, with D unclear. V was shortened by 7 bases and J by 6 bases, with 15 bases between the two germline ends. The CDR3 contains 13 residues. The germline gives CDR1 MDHEN, CDR2 SYDVKM. The CDR3, as DNA: TGTGCCAGCACGGAGGGTGTTTTAGCTGAAGCTTTCTTT. Translation: CASTEGVLAEAFF.

The chain recombines TRBV6-6 with TRBJ1-2; D not resolved. Trimming stripped 6 bases from V and 2 bases from J, with 10 bases between. Germline assignment: CDR1 MNHNY and CDR2 SVGAGI (reference sequence). The length of the CDR3 is 13 residues. CDR3 in DNA: TGTGCCAGCAGGCACAGTGAGAACTATGGCTACACCTTC. Protein: CASRHSENYGYTF.

The chain joins TRBV6-1 to TRBJ1-5; D gene unclear. Germline lookup yields CDR1 MNHNS and CDR2 SASEGT. Trimming pared 1 base from V and 4 bases from J, leaving 8 bases between. The CDR3 covers 14 residues. This chain's CDR3 is CASSEGTENQPQHF. CDR3 nucleotide sequence: TGTGCCAGCAGTGAAGGTACGGAGAATCAGCCCCAGCATTTT.

V gene TRBV7-2 combines with J gene TRBJ2-7; 14 bases are a match to TRBD2. The germline V gene encodes CDR1 SGHTA and CDR2 FQGNSA. This CDR3 region has 16 residues. Trimming took 4 bases from V and 6 from J; bases not matched to a gene: 8. The CDR3 sequence: CASSSWTSGGLSEQYF. The CDR3 DNA is TGTGCCAGCAGCTCCTGGACTAGCGGGGGGCTTAGCGAGCAGTACTTC.

The rearrangement links TRBV25-1 to TRBJ2-1; the match to TRBD2 covers 11 bases. With V trimmed by 3 bases and J by 6 bases, 4 bases remained unmatched. CDR1 is MGHDK and CDR2 is SYGVNS in the germline V gene. The CDR3 consists of 15 residues. The CDR3 DNA reads as TGTGCCAGCAGTGATAGCGGGGGGGCCGGCAATGAGCAGTTCTTC. Its translation: CASSDSGGAGNEQFF.

A few counts support this clone. The gene calls are TRBV7-9 and TRBJ1-4; TRBD1 is a possible D gene (5 bases). Germline V CDR1 and CDR2: SEHNR, FQNEAQ (reference sequence). Trimming removed 3 bases from V and 7 bases from J, with 15 bases in between. The CDR3 runs to 15 residues. The CDR3 DNA reads as TGTGCCAGCAGCTTTGGCGTAATCCAGGGTGAAAAACTGTTTTTT. Its protein is CASSFGVIQGEKLFF.

This clone was found once. The V gene is TRBV7-2, the J gene TRBJ2-3, with TRBD1 as a possible D gene (6 bases). The germline V gene has CDR1 SGHTA and CDR2 FQGNSA. The V end was cut by 5 bases, the J end by 2 bases, with 14 bases between. The CDR3 totals 15 residues. CDR3 DNA: TGTGCCAGCAGCCTGACAGGACTCCCCACAGATACGCAGTATTTT. Its translation: CASSLTGLPTDTQYF.

The chain combines TRBV4-1 with TRBJ2-1; TRBD2 matches 11 bases. This CDR3 is built from 17 residues. Germline CDR1 MGHRA, CDR2 YSYEKL. V gave up 5 bases and J gave up 1 base; unmatched junction bases: 7. The CDR3, as DNA: TGCGCCAGCAGCTTTAGACTAGCGGGGAATTCCTACAATGAGCAGTTCTTC. The encoded protein is CASSFRLAGNSYNEQFF.

This rearrangement joins TRBV27 to TRBJ2-1; 11 bases fit TRBD1. Trimming took 8 bases from V and 7 from J; bases not matched to a gene: 16. This CDR3 region has 17 residues. CDR1 and CDR2 (germline): MNHEY, SMNVEV (reference sequence). The CDR3 nucleotides read TGTGCCAGCGGGCCCCTTCCGGGACAGGGGGTTTTGAATGAGCAGTTCTTC. Protein: CASGPLPGQGVLNEQFF.

The CDR3 reads CASTPGWFGNTIYF. CDR3 sequence (DNA): TGTGCCAGTACCCCAGGGTGGTTTGGAAACACCATATATTTT. The chain has TRBV19 and TRBJ1-3, with D perhaps TRBD1 (5 bases). Trimming shortened V by 7 bases and J by 3 bases, and 13 bases separated the two germline ends. The CDR3 extends over 14 amino acids. Germline values: CDR1 LNHDA, CDR2 SQIVND (reference sequence). Using reference TRBV19 and TRBJ1-3 for the parts outside the CDR3, the full variable domain is DGGITQSPKYLFRKEGQNVTLSCEQNLNHDAMYWYRQDPGQGLRLIYYSQIVNDFQKGDIAEGYSVSREKKESFPLTVTSAQKNPTAFYLCASTPGWFGNTIYFGEGSWLTVV.

The DNA of the CDR3 is TGTGCCAGCAGTTCATCCGACAGGGTCAATCAGCCCCAGCATTTT. Translated: CASSSSDRVNQPQHF. The rearrangement uses TRBV27 and TRBJ1-5; 7 nucleotides line up with TRBD1. Germline-derived CDR1 and CDR2 are MNHEY and SMNVEV (reference sequence). Trimming removed 4 bases from V and 3 bases from J; junction bases left unmatched: 6. This CDR3 region has 15 residues.

This sequence joins TRBV4-2 and TRBJ2-6; 10 bases align to TRBD1. The CDR3 spans 20 residues. With 4 bases clipped from V and 0 bases from J, the junction kept 12 bases outside the gene matches. Germline lookup yields CDR1 LGHNA and CDR2 YNFKEQ. DNA for the CDR3: TGTGCCAGCAGCCGAGGGGGGATCCGGGACAGGGGCTCTGGGGCCAACGTCCTGACTTTC. Translating it yields CASSRGGIRDRGSGANVLTF.